The table lists the clone carrying this TCR beta chain with a few counts. Its antigen is undetermined. The sample belongs to a study of long-term antiretroviral therapy in people with HIV. Study outcomes and limitations: ART was followed by higher diversity that remained below transplant donor controls.

Version v3.0 of the immunoSEQ assay ran at survey level. Some clones are missing from TCRdb's copy, which holds only in-frame ones; the method was immunoSEQ multiplex PCR. Of 25,000 to 30,000 clones detected, approximately 80% appear once; the ten largest clones hold about 8.2%. Germline CDR1 is SEHNR and CDR2 is FQNEAQ (reference sequence). V lost 3 bases and J lost 5; bases outside the gene matches: 0. The CDR3 has 12 residues. The origin of this receptor is a man between 40 and 49 years old with HIV. The chain is built from TRBV7-9 and TRBJ2-7; 8 bases are shared with TRBD1. This material consisted of unsorted PBMCs, taken 3 years after starting antiretroviral therapy. The CDR3 region is CASSLDRDEQYF. The CDR3, as DNA: TGTGCCAGCAGCTTGGACAGGGACGAGCAGTACTTC.